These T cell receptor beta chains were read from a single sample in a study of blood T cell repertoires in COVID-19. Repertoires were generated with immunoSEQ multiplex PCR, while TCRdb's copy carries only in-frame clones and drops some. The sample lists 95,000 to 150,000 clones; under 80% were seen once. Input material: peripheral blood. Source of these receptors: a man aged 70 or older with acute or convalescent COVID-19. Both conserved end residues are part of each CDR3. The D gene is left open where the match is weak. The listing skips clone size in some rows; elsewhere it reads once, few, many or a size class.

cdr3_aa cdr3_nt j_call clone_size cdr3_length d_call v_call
CASGDTRDSTYGYTF TGTGCCAGCGGCGATACTAGGGACAGTACGTATGGCTACACCTTC TRBJ1-2 . 15 TRBD1 TRBV5-5
CASSPLGGTGYTGELFF TGTGCCAGCTCACCACTCGGGGGAACTGGATACACCGGGGAGCTGTTTTTT TRBJ2-2 . 17 . TRBV18
CASSAAPGGPTDTQYF TGTGCCAGCAGCGCCGCGCCGGGGGGGCCGACAGATACGCAGTATTTT TRBJ2-3 . 16 TRBD2 TRBV9
CASSRELNQPQHF TGTGCCAGCAGCCGGGAGTTAAATCAGCCCCAGCATTTT TRBJ1-5 few 13 . TRBV2
CASSGTGYGYTF TGTGCCAGTTCCGGGACAGGCTATGGCTACACCTTC TRBJ1-2 . 12 TRBD1 TRBV19
CASGDGATDTQYF TGCGCCAGCGGGGATGGGGCCACAGATACGCAGTATTTT TRBJ2-3 . 13 . TRBV5-1
CASRSAGGTYNEQFF TGTGCCAGCAGGTCGGCGGGGGGGACCTACAATGAGCAGTTCTTC TRBJ2-1 once 15 TRBD2 TRBV5-4
CGTDGDLYGYTF TGCGGCACGGACGGAGATCTCTATGGCTACACCTTC TRBJ1-2 . 12 . TRBV29-1
CASTPRRENRGGEYGYTF TGTGCCAGCACCCCGAGAAGGGAGAACAGGGGAGGTGAATATGGCTACACCTTC TRBJ1-2 . 18 TRBD1 TRBV27
CASSLIEEAFF TGTGCCAGCAGCTTAATTGAGGAAGCTTTCTTT TRBJ1-1 . 11 . TRBV7-2
CASSHTGSEQYF TGTGCCAGCAGTCATACAGGGTCCGAGCAGTACTTC TRBJ2-7 . 12 . TRBV7-3
CASSITQGADNQPQHF TGTGCCAGCTCAATTACGCAGGGGGCCGACAATCAGCCCCAGCATTTT TRBJ1-5 . 16 TRBD1 TRBV18
CASSLVAGGPGETQYF TGTGCCAGCAGCTTAGTCGCGGGGGGGCCAGGGGAGACCCAGTACTTC TRBJ2-5 . 16 TRBD2 TRBV7-2
CASSRYIEDEQYF TGCGCCAGCAGCCGCTATATCGAGGACGAGCAGTACTTC TRBJ2-7 few 13 . TRBV4-3
CASSQESWTTPDIQYF TGCGCCAGCAGCCAAGAGTCATGGACTACCCCGGACATTCAGTACTTC TRBJ2-4 . 16 . TRBV4-3